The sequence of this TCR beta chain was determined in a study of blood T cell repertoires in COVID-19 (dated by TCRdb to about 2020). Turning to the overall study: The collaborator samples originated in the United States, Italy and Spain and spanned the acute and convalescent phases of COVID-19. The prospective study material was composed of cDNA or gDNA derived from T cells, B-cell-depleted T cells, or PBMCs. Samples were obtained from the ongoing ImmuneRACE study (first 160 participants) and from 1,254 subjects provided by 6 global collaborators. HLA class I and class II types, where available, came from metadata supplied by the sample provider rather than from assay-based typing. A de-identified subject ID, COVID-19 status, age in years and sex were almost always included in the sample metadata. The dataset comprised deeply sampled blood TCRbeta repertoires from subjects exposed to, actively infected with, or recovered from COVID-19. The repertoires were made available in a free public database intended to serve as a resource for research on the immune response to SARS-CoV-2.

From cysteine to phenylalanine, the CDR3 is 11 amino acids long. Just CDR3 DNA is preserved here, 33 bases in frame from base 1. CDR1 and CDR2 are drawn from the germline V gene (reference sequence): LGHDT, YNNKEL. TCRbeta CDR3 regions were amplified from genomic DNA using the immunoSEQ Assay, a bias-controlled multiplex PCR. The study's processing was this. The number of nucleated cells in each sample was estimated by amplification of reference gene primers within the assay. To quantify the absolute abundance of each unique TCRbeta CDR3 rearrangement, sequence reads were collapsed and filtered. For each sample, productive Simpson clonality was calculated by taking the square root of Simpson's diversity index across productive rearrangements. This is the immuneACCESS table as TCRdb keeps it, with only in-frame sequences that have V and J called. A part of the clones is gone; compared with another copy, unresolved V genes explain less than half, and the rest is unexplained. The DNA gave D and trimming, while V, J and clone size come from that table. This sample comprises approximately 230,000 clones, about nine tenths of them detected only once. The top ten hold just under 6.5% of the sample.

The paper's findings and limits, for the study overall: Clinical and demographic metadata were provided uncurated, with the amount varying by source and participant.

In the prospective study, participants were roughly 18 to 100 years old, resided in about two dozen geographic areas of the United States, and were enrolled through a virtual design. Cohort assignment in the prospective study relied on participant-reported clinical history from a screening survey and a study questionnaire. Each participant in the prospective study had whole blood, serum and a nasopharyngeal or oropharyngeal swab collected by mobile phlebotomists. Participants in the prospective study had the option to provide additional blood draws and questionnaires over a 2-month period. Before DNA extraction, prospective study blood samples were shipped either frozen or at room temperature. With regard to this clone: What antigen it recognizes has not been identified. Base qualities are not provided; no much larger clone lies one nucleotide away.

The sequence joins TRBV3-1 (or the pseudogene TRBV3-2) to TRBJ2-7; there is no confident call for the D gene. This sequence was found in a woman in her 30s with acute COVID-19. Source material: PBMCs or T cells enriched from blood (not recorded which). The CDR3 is CASSRHYEQYF. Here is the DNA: TGTGCTAGTTCGCGGCACTACGAGCAGTACTTC.